Shown below are 9 T cell receptor beta chains from a single sample sequenced in a study of T-cell memory formation after mild COVID-19. Each CDR3 protein is one row after TCRdb ran MiXCR on the 5' RACE reads. The data show 300,000 to 400,000 distinct CDR3 sequences, with 28% seen just once and around an eighth held by the top ten. Sequencing input: PBMCs or a T cell subset sorted from them (not recorded which). These TCRs come from an adult woman who had mild COVID-19 (a few samples of this study predate the infection). Cell type and time point are not known.

The rearrangement uses TRBV12-3 or TRBV12-4 and TRBJ2-1; 9 bases match TRBD1. V gave up 2 bases and J gave up 12 bases; unmatched junction bases: 14. The CDR3 loop spans 16 amino acids. CDR3 DNA sequence: TGTGCCAGCAGTTTACTTGGCACAGGGGGCGCCTTTGGGCAGTTCTTC. Protein: CASSLLGTGGAFGQFF.

This clonotype was seen more than once but under ten times. This rearrangement joins TRBV6-5 to TRBJ1-2; 7 bases are a match to TRBD1. CDR3 length: 13 amino acids. Germline trimming cut 5 bases from V and 8 bases from J; bases unmatched to any gene: 8. CDR1 MNHEY and CDR2 SVGAGI come from the germline V gene. CDR3 nucleotides: TGTGCCAGCAGTCTATCGACAGGGCAGGGCTACACCTTC. This sequence encodes CASSLSTGQGYTF.

This clonotype appeared a few times. The rearrangement links TRBV6-6 to TRBJ2-7; 11 bases agree with TRBD1. Looked up from germline, CDR1 is MNHNY and CDR2 is SVGAGI (reference sequence). V dropped 2 bases and J dropped 7; count of bases not matched to a gene: 13. The CDR3 covers 17 residues. CDR3 DNA: TGTGCCAGCAGTTACAGTAGGTGGTGGACAGGGGGCGATGAGCAGTACTTC. Residues: CASSYSRWWTGGDEQYF.

This clonotype was counted a few times. The CDR3 spells CASAPTRRTNTEAFF. CDR3 DNA: TGTGCCAGCGCCCCGACTAGACGGACGAACACTGAAGCTTTCTTT. The chain is built from TRBV6-2 or TRBV6-3 and TRBJ1-1, with no clear D. Germline V gene sequence: CDR1 MNHEY, CDR2 SVGEGT. This CDR3 region has 15 residues. Between the trimmed V and J ends, which lost 8 bases and 1 base, there was a span of 17 bases.

This clonotype was counted only a few times. The V gene is TRBV19, the J gene TRBJ2-2, with a tentative D call TRBD2 (5 bases). The V end lost 3 bases, the J end lost 5 bases, and 13 bases lay between the germline ends. CDR3 length: 15 residues. Germline V CDR1 and CDR2: LNHDA, SQIVND (reference sequence). CDR3 region: CASSMKRPGTGELFF. CDR3 nucleotides: TGTGCCAGTAGTATGAAGCGGCCGGGAACCGGGGAGCTGTTTTTT.

The V gene is TRBV6-5, the J gene TRBJ1-4; perhaps TRBD1 as D (5 bases). Trimming took 1 base from V and 7 from J, leaving 10 bases between them. Germline V lookup: CDR1 MNHEY, CDR2 SVGAGI. CDR3 size: 14 residues. CDR3 region: CASSYLQGSEKLFF. CDR3 DNA sequence: TGTGCCAGCAGTTACTTGCAGGGCTCTGAAAAACTGTTTTTT.

The V call is TRBV12-3 or TRBV12-4, the J call TRBJ1-5; TRBD1 agrees at 7 bases. The junction had 11 bases not matched to a gene; V was cut back by 6 bases and J by 3 bases. The CDR3 sequence is 16 residues long. The DNA of the CDR3 is TGTGCCAGCAGCCAAAGAAAGACAGGGCCCAATCAGCCCCAGCATTTT. This encodes CASSQRKTGPNQPQHF.

In this sample, this clonotype turned up a few times. The rearrangement joins TRBV5-1 to TRBJ2-7; 10 bases match TRBD1. Trimming took 2 bases from V and 7 from J; bases not matched to a gene: 9. The CDR3 is 15 residues long. CDR1 and CDR2 (germline): SGHRS, YFSETQ. The CDR3 DNA is TGCGCCAGCAGCTTACTGCCGGGACAGGGGAAGGAGCAGTACTTC. Translation: CASSLLPGQGKEQYF.

In its sample, this clonotype was seen a few times. The gene calls are TRBV5-8 and TRBJ2-7; D unclear. The CDR3 runs to 14 residues. V lost 1 base, J lost 1 base, and 9 bases lay in between. Germline loops: CDR1 SGHTS, CDR2 YDEGEE. The CDR3 loop reads CASSLRGTSYEQYF. CDR3 DNA sequence: TGTGCCAGCAGCTTGAGAGGAACGTCCTACGAGCAGTACTTC. Full variable domain (outside the CDR3, taken from reference TRBV5-8 and TRBJ2-7): EAGVTQSPTHLIKTRGQQATLRCSPISGHTSVYWYQQALGLGLQFLLWYDEGEERNRGNFPPRFSGRQFPNYSSELNVNALELEDSALYLCASSLRGTSYEQYFGPGTRLTVT.